This TCR beta chain was sequenced during a study of shared clonotypes between healthy human individuals (dated by TCRdb to the early 2020s). Background for the entire study: A few men and a couple of women, aged 18 to 49 years, made up the cohort. Leukapheresis yielded between about 0.94 and 10 billion PBMCs per donor. The study deeply sequenced blood TCR repertoires of five healthy adults to estimate repertoire size and the extent of clonotype sharing between individuals. To increase sequencing depth and limit assay-specific biases, TCR repertoire library preparation and sequencing were carried out by different laboratories using diverse techniques. For each donor, CD4 naive and CD4 memory were each run on three plates, CD8 naive on two plates, and CD8 memory on one plate. The research as a whole found: Only blood was sampled, and tissue TCR repertoires likely differ from those in blood. Naive subsets generally had larger estimated clonotype richness than memory subsets. The small number of donors limited the genetic and exposure-history diversity represented. Compared with non-shared clonotypes, clonotypes shared by all four sorted-subset donors had higher generation probabilities. Pairwise subsampling led to the expectation that sequencing depth would affect the degree of clonotype sharing among donors. Across several donors, 5% to 6% of naive CD4, approximately 3.6% of naive CD8, about 2% of memory CD4, and about 0.4% of memory CD8 clonotypes were shared. Rarefaction of sorted-subset datasets indicated incomplete sequencing despite the large sequencing depth.

CD8 naive samples were obtained by positive selection for CCR7 among CD45RO-negative cells, yielding a CD45RA+CCR7+ population from which TemRA cells were excluded. Healthy HIV-negative adults with no recently reported acute infections or vaccinations were included as donors. Every donor was a Caucasian adult residing in Nashville, Tennessee, USA. Blood was collected by leukapheresis, and PBMCs were isolated by Ficoll-Histopaque density gradient centrifugation and then cryopreserved in liquid nitrogen vapor phase. Analytical flow cytometry was used to check the purity and quantity of each magnetically sorted T cell population. Genomic DNA was isolated from every sorted fraction and measured by UV absorbance on a Nanodrop 2000c. In this sample, this clone turned up once. It lacks a known antigen. It may be a read error: a sequence one base away is much more abundant. Other DNA sequences in this specimen translate into the identical CDR3.

Using the deep immunoSEQ assay, TCR CDR3 regions were amplified from genomic DNA by multiplex PCR. For each cell subset, the extracted genomic DNA was distributed evenly across all wells of several immunoSEQ 96-well plates, and each plate served as one replicate. For sorted subsets, each replicate PCR was loaded with roughly 190 ng genomic DNA, equivalent to 30,000 or so T cell genomes. The purified libraries were quantified using a Qubit 3.0 fluorometer, sized with a Bioanalyzer 2100, and then quantified again using the KAPA Library Quantification kit. A separate single-read 150-cycle Illumina NextSeq 550 flow cell was used to sequence each immunoSEQ 96-well plate. The original pipeline was this. Because only junctional sequences without quality scores were contained in the immunoSEQ output, filtering matching that applied to full-length reads could not be performed. Sequences were annotated with PyIR, a Python wrapper for IgBLAST v1.9, using IMGT germline references to assign V/J genes and CDR3. Any read was removed if the V/J assignment was weak (E-value above 1e-6), the CDR3 was missing, or the read contained stop codons, out-of-frame junctions, or ambiguous translated residues. V3J clonotypes were defined as sequences sharing the same inferred V gene, J gene, and CDR3 amino acid sequence. To compute the percentage overlap between repertoires, the number of shared unique clonotypes was divided by the size of the smaller repertoire. RTK rarefaction, the Chao1 estimator, and Recon v2.1 estimates of unobserved clonotypes were used to assess repertoire richness. OLGA was used to compute generation probabilities for all TCRbeta clonotypes that the gDNA method yielded from a handful of donors. This immuneACCESS table, as held by TCRdb, lists in-frame sequences with V and J called but not all clones. Of the missing ones, under half trace to an unresolved V gene in checked studies; the others have no known cause. V and J calls and clone size are given by that table; D and trimming were obtained from the DNA. The sample table records more than 2 million clones; 80% to 95% of these occur just once. Around 1.7% of the sample is in the top ten clones.

Counted from cysteine to phenylalanine, this CDR3 has 11 amino acids. Of all the DNA, just the CDR3 is kept, 33 bases in frame from base 1. Trimming takes 4 bases from V and 0 bases from J, and the germline ends sit 2 bases apart. The germline V gene (reference sequence) specifies SGHKS as CDR1 and YYEKEE as CDR2. This receptor was taken from a young man in good health. Some clones in this sample may be carry-over from other donors' samples. The chain was built from TRBV5-5 and TRBJ2-7; no D gene is confidently identified. Sequenced sample: naive CD8+ T cells from PBMCs. Taken with the paper, the label for cell subset or site translates to: CD45RA+CCR7+. The nucleotide sequence reads as follows: TGTGCCAGCAGCCCCTCCTACGAGCAGTACTTC. It codes for CASSPSYEQYF.